A single T cell receptor beta chain is shown here with its context. Per the authors' pipeline: Using reference gene primer amplification, nucleated cell counts were estimated. Sequenced by immunoSEQ multiplex PCR; TCRdb stores in-frame clones only, minus some. That table gives V, J and clone size, and the DNA gave D and trimming. The data contain around 280,000 clones, about 87% of them singletons. V lost 3 bases, J lost 5 bases, and 2 bases stayed unmatched. CDR3 size: 14 residues. In germline, CDR1 is SGHRS, CDR2 YFSETQ. This entry belongs to a study of blood T cell repertoires in COVID-19. Study-level information: Samples came from the United States, Italy and Spain, spanning acute and convalescent COVID-19. Nucleic acid was either cDNA or gDNA, and it came from T cells, B-cell-depleted T cells, or PBMCs.

The sequencing sample was made of peripheral blood. The rearrangement links TRBV5-1 to TRBJ2-1, with 10 positions matching TRBD2. The sequence was collected from a man aged 70-80 years with acute or convalescent COVID-19. The CDR3 DNA reads TGCGCCAGCAGCTCAGGACTAGCGGACAATGAGCAGTTCTTC. It specifies CASSSGLADNEQFF.